This TCR beta chain was found in a study of blood T cell repertoires in COVID-19. Study as a whole: Some COVID-19 samples were acute and others convalescent; all came from the United States, Italy and Spain. PBMCs, B-cell-depleted T cells, or T cells provided the cDNA or gDNA that made up the material.

Germline values: CDR1 MDHEN, CDR2 SYDVKM. The CDR3 totals 14 residues. V dropped 6 bases and J dropped 4 bases, with 14 bases sitting between them. The method was immunoSEQ multiplex PCR; TCRdb's version includes in-frame clones alone and lacks a portion of them. Of roughly 380,000 clones in the sample, 89% were seen once. The chain has TRBV28 and TRBJ2-3; D gene unclear. The sample consisted of peripheral blood. This TCR came from a woman aged 40 to 55 with COVID-19, enrolled during active disease. CDR3 in DNA: TGTGCCAGCAGAAACCCCCTGGGCTCAGATACGCAGTATTTT. Protein sequence: CASRNPLGSDTQYF.